What follows are 13 T cell receptor beta chains derived from one specimen sequenced in a study of shared clonotypes between healthy human individuals. Clones were read by immunoSEQ multiplex PCR, and TCRdb kept only the in-frame ones, dropping some. The sample has roughly 1,000,000 clones; approximately 80% are singletons. Sequencing used memory CD4+ T cells from PBMCs. Regarding subset: CD45RA-negative fraction. These receptors were collected from a man aged 18-30 years in good health. Some clones in this sample may be carry-over from other donors' samples.

A word on this clone: A much larger clone is a single base away; this may be a read error. V is TRBV9 and J is TRBJ1-2; D gene uncertain. This CDR3 region has 11 residues. Germline CDR1 and CDR2: SGDLS and YYNGEE. V was cut by 3 bases and J by 2 bases, with 2 bases left in between. The CDR3 sequence: CASSGNYGYTF. The DNA for the CDR3 is TGTGCCAGCAGCGGAAACTATGGCTACACCTTC.

A remark on this clone: The sample holds other DNA sequences that translate to the same CDR3. The gene calls are TRBV6-5 and TRBJ2-7; D might be TRBD1 or TRBD2, each matching 7 bases. Germline-derived CDR1 and CDR2 are MNHEY and SVGAGI. Trimming left V 6 bases short and J 0 bases short, with 15 bases between. The CDR3 length is 15 residues. The CDR3 sequence is CASSLRGGPSYEQYF. The CDR3 DNA follows: TGTGCCAGCAGCCTCAGGGGGGGCCCCTCCTACGAGCAGTACTTC.

The chain employs TRBV9 and TRBJ2-2, with D hard to call. V gave up 5 bases and J gave up 6 bases, with 8 bases separating them. The CDR3 is 12 amino acids. Germline V gives CDR1 SGDLS, CDR2 YYNGEE. CDR3 DNA: TGTGCCAGCAGTCCCGTTCCCGGGGAGCTGTTTTTT. Its protein product is CASSPVPGELFF.

The chain uses TRBV6-5 and TRBJ2-1; 16 bases align to TRBD2. This CDR3 comprises 15 residues. V lost 5 bases and J lost 12; bases outside the gene matches: 7. From germline, CDR1 is MNHEY and CDR2 SVGAGI. CDR3 loop: CASSPPGLAGGGQFF. The CDR3 region has the DNA TGTGCCAGCAGTCCGCCGGGACTAGCGGGAGGGGGGCAGTTCTTC.

This clone was detected a few times. This sequence joins TRBV6-6 and TRBJ2-5, with TRBD2 matching over 14 bases. Germline V gives CDR1 MNHNY, CDR2 SVGAGI (reference sequence). V lost 6 bases to trimming and J lost 5 bases; unmatched junction nucleotides: 5. There are 15 residues in the CDR3. The CDR3 DNA is TGTGCCAGCAGAAAGGGACTAGCGGGAGAGGAGACCCAGTACTTC. Amino acid sequence: CASRKGLAGEETQYF.

This clone has more than one count but fewer than ten. The rearrangement links TRBV11-2 to TRBJ2-2, with D unresolved. The CDR3 is 12 residues long. Germline loops: CDR1 SGHAT, CDR2 FQNNGV. V lost 5 bases, J lost 4 bases, and 5 bases lay in between. CDR3 nucleotide sequence: TGTGCCAGCAGCCGATTCACCGGGGAGCTGTTTTTT. This codes for CASSRFTGELFF.

The chain combines TRBV15 with TRBJ2-1; 11 bases fit TRBD2. Germline trimming cut 0 bases from V and 0 bases from J; bases unmatched to any gene: 7. This CDR3 is built from 19 residues. Germline CDR1 reads LNHNV; CDR2 reads YYDKDF (reference sequence). This chain's CDR3 is CATSREARTSGSSYNEQFF. Written as DNA, the CDR3 is TGTGCCACCAGCAGAGAGGCCAGAACTAGCGGGAGCTCCTACAATGAGCAGTTCTTC.

The rearrangement links TRBV19 to TRBJ2-3, with TRBD2 identical over 8 bases. CDR1 is LNHDA and CDR2 is SQIVND in the germline V gene (reference sequence). The CDR3 consists of 15 residues. J gave up 6 bases and V 3 bases, and 8 bases lay outside the gene matches. CDR3 coding DNA: TGTGCCAGTAGTATCGGCGGGAGGACCCTCGATACGCAGTATTTT. Translated, it gives CASSIGGRTLDTQYF. The full variable domain, its missing parts supplied by reference TRBV19 and TRBJ2-3, is DGGITQSPKYLFRKEGQNVTLSCEQNLNHDAMYWYRQDPGQGLRLIYYSQIVNDFQKGDIAEGYSVSREKKESFPLTVTSAQKNPTAFYLCASSIGGRTLDTQYFGPGTRLTVL.

This clone was seen a single time. The J gene is TRBJ2-1, the V gene TRBV2; D possibly corresponds to TRBD2 (6 bases). V was shortened by 7 bases and J by 0 bases, with 16 bases between the two germline ends. The germline V gene has CDR1 SNHLY and CDR2 FYNNEI. The CDR3 has 16 amino acids. CDR3 region: CASTLLAGSSYNEQFF. Written as DNA, the CDR3 is TGTGCCAGCACCCTTTTGGCGGGGAGCTCCTACAATGAGCAGTTCTTC.

This clone was seen a few times. The chain recombines TRBV19 with TRBJ2-1; 7 nucleotides agree with TRBD2. Trimming took 7 bases from V and 6 from J; bases not matched to a gene: 6. The CDR3 runs 13 residues. In germline, CDR1 is LNHDA, CDR2 SQIVND (reference sequence). The CDR3 region is CASIHASGNEQFF. CDR3 DNA: TGTGCCAGTATCCATGCTAGCGGCAATGAGCAGTTCTTC.

This clone was observed a single time. The chain combines TRBV19 with TRBJ1-2, with D unresolved. CDR3 length: 13 residues. Per the germline V gene, CDR1 is LNHDA and CDR2 is SQIVND (reference sequence). Trimming took off 0 bases at V and 2 bases at J, with 4 bases between the two ends. CDR3 in DNA: TGTGCCAGTAGTATAGAGATCAACTATGGCTACACCTTC. It codes for CASSIEINYGYTF.

The rearrangement uses TRBV19 and TRBJ1-1; D gene ambiguous. This CDR3 has 14 amino acids. The germline V and J ends were trimmed by 7 bases and 1 base, with 13 bases remaining between them. Germline-derived CDR1 and CDR2 are LNHDA and SQIVND (reference sequence). The CDR3 DNA reads TGTGCCAGTAAACTGGCCGGAGAGAACACTGAAGCTTTCTTT. Residues: CASKLAGENTEAFF.

With regard to this clone: Other DNA sequences in the sample encode the same CDR3. This rearrangement joins TRBV5-1 to TRBJ2-3; D gene ambiguous. The CDR3 is 13 residues long. Trimming left V 0 bases short and J 6 bases short, with 8 bases between. Germline CDR1 reads SGHRS; CDR2 reads YFSETQ. The chain's CDR3 is CASSLGAEDTQYF. The CDR3 nucleotides read TGCGCCAGCAGCTTGGGTGCTGAGGATACGCAGTATTTT.